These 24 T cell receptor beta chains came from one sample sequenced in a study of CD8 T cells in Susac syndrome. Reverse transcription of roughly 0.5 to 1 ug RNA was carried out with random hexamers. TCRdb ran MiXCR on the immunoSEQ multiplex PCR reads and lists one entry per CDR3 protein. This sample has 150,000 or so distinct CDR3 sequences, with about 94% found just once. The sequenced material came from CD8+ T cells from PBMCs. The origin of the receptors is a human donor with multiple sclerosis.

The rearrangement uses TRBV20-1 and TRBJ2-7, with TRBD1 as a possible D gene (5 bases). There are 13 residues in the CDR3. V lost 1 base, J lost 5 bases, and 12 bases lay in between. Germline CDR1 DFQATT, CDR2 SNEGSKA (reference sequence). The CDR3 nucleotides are TGCAGTGCTAGAGGGTCAGGGTCCAACGAGCAGTACTTC. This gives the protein CSARGSGSNEQYF.

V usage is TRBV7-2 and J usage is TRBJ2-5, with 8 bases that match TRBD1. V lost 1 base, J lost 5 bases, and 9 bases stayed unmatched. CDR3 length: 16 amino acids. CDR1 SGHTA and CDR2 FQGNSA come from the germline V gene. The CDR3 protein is CASSLVTGGAAETQYF. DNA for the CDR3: TGTGCCAGCAGCTTAGTAACAGGGGGAGCCGCGGAGACCCAGTACTTC.

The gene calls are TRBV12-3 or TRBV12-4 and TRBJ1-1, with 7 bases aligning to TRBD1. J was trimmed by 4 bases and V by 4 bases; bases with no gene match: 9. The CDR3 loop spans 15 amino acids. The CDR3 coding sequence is TGTGCCAGCAGTTCCAGACAGGGCAGGGGCACTGAAGCTTTCTTT. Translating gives CASSSRQGRGTEAFF.

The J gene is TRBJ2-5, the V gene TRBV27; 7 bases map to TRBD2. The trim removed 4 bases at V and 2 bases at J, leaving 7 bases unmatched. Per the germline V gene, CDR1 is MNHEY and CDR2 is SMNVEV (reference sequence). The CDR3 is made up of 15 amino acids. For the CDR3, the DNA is TGTGCCAGCAGTTCGAACGCGGGGGAACAAGAGACCCAGTACTTC. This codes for CASSSNAGEQETQYF.

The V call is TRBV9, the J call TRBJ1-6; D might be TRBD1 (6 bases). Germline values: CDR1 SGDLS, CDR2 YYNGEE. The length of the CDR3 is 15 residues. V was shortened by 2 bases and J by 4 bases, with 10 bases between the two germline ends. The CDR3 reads CASSVGQRYNSPLHF. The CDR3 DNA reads TGTGCCAGCAGCGTCGGACAGCGGTATAATTCACCCCTCCACTTT.

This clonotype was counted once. Here the CDR3 reads CSVVGTGGLVSEAFF. CDR3 coding DNA: TGCAGCGTTGTAGGGACAGGGGGCCTGGTTAGTGAAGCTTTCTTT. V and J are TRBV29-1 and TRBJ1-1, with 12 bases lining up with TRBD1. The CDR3 is 15 residues long. The J segment lost 7 bases and the V segment lost 4 bases, leaving 10 bases of the junction unmatched. CDR1 and CDR2 from the germline V gene are SQVTM and ANQGSEA.

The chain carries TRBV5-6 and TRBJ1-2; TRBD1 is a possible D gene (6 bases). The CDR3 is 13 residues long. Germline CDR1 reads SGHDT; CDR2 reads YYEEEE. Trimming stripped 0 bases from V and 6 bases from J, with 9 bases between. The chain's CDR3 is CASSLDNRDGYTF. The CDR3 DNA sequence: TGTGCCAGCAGCTTGGACAACAGGGATGGCTACACCTTC.

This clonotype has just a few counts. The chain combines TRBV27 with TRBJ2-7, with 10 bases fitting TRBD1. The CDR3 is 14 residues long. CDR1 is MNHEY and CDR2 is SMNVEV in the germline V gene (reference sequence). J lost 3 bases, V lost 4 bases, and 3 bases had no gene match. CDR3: CASSSRTGGYEQYF. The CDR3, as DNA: TGTGCCAGCAGTTCTCGGACAGGGGGCTACGAGCAGTACTTC.

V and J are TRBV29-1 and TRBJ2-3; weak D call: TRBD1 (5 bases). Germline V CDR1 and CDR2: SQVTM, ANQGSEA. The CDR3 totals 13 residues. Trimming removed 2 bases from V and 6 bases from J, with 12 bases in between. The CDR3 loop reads CSVETGISDTQYF. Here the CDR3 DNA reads TGCAGCGTTGAAACAGGTATTTCGGATACGCAGTATTTT.

The CDR3 loop is CAGDNEQFF. CDR3 nucleotide sequence: TGTGCCGGAGACAATGAGCAGTTCTTC. This chain joins TRBV7-8 and TRBJ2-1; D gene uncertain. V shed 11 bases and J shed 5 bases, with 4 bases lying between them. The germline gives CDR1 SGHVS, CDR2 FQNEAQ. The CDR3 length is 9 residues.

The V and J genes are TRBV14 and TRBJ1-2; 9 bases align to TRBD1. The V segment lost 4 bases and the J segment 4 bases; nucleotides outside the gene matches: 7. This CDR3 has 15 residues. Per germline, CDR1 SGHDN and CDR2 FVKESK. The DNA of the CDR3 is TGTGCCAGCAGCCCGACTTGGACAGGGGTCTATGGCTACACCTTC. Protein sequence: CASSPTWTGVYGYTF.

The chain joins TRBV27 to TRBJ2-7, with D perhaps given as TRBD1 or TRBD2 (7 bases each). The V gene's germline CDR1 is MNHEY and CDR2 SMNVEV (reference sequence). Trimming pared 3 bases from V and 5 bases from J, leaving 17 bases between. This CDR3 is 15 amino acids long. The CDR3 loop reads CASSLSGGAHHEQYF. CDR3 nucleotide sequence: TGTGCCAGCAGTTTGTCAGGGGGGGCCCACCACGAGCAGTACTTC.

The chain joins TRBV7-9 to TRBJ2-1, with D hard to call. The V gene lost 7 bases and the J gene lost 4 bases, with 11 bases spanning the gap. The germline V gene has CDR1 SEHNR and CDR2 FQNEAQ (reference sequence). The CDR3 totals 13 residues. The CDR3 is CASITSRYNEQFF. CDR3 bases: TGTGCCAGCATCACGTCCCGATACAATGAGCAGTTCTTC.

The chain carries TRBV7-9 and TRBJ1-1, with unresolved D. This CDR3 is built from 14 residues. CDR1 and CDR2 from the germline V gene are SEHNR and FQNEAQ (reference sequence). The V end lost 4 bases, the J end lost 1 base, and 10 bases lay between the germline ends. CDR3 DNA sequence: TGTGCCAGCAGCTCCACTTACCCGAACACTGAAGCTTTCTTT. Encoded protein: CASSSTYPNTEAFF. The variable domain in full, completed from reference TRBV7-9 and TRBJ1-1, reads DTGVSQNPRHKITKRGQNVTFRCDPISEHNRLYWYRQTLGQGPEFLTYFQNEAQLEKSRLLSDRFSAERPKGSFSTLEIQRTEQGDSAMYLCASSSTYPNTEAFFGQGTRLTVV.

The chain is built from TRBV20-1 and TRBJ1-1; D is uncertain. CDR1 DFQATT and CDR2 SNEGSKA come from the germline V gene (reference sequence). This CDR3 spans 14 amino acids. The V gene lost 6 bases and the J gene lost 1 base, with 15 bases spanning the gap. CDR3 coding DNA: TGCAGTGCCCCCCTACAGAGGGAGAACACTGAAGCTTTCTTT. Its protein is CSAPLQRENTEAFF.

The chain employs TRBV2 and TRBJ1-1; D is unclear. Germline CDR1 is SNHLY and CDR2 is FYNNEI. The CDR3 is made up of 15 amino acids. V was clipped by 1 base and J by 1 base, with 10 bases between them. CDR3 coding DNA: TGTGCCAGCAGTGAAGTTCTTGCCGGGAACACTGAAGCTTTCTTT. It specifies CASSEVLAGNTEAFF. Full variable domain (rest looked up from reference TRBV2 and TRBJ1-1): EPEVTQTPSHQVTQMGQEVILRCVPISNHLYFYWYRQILGQKVEFLVSFYNNEISEKSEIFDDQFSVERPDGSNFTLKIRSTKLEDSAMYFCASSEVLAGNTEAFFGQGTRLTVV.

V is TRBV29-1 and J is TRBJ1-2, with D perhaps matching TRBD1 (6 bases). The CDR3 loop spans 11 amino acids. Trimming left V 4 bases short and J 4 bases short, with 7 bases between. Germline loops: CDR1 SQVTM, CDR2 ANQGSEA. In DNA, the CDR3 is TGCAGCGTTGCAGGGGTCTATGGCTACACCTTC. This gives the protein CSVAGVYGYTF.

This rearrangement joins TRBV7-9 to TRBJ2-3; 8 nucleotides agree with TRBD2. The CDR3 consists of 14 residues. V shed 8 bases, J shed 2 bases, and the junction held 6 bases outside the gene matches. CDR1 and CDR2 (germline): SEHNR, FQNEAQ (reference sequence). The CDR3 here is CASSRGGYTDTQYF. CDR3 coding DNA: TGTGCCAGCTCTCGGGGGGGATACACAGATACGCAGTATTTT.

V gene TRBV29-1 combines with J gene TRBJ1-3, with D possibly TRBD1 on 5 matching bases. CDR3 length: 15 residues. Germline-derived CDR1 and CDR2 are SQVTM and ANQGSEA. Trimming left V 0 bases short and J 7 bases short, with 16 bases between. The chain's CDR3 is CSVEDRERGRNTIYF. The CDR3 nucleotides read TGCAGCGTTGAAGATAGGGAGAGGGGTAGGAACACCATATATTTT.

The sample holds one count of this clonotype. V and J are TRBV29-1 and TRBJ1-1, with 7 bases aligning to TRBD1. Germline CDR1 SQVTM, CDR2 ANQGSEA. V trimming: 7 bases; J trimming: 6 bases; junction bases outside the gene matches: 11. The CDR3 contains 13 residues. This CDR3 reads CSGQGSKNSEAFF. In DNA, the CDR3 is TGCAGCGGACAGGGTTCTAAAAATTCTGAAGCTTTCTTT. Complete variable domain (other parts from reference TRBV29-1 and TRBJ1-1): SAVISQKPSRDICQRGTSLTIQCQVDSQVTMMFWYRQQPGQSLTLIATANQGSEATYESGFVIDKFPISRPNLTFSTLTVSNMSPEDSSIYLCSGQGSKNSEAFFGQGTRLTVV.

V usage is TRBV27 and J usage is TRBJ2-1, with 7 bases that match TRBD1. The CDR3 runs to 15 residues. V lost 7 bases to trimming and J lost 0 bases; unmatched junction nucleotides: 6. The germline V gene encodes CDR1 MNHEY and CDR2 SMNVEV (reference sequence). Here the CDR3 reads CASTMTGSSYNEQFF. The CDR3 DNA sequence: TGTGCCAGCACCATGACAGGGAGCTCCTACAATGAGCAGTTCTTC.

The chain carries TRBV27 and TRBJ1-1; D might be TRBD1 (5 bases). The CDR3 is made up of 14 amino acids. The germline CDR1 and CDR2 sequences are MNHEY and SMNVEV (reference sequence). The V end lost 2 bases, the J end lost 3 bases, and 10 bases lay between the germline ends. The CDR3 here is CASSLGAGYTEAFF. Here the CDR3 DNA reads TGTGCCAGCAGTTTAGGGGCCGGGTACACTGAAGCTTTCTTT.

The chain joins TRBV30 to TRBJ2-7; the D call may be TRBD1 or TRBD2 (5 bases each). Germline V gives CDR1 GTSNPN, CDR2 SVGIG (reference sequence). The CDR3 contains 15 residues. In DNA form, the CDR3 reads TGTGCTTACCGGGACCGCCGAGAGAGGTCCTACGAGCAGTACTTC. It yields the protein CAYRDRRERSYEQYF.

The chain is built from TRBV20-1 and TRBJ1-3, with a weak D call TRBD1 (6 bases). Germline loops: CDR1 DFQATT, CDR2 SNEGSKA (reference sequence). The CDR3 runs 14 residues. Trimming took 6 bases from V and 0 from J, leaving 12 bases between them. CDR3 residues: CSARGTNSGNTIYF. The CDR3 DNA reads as TGCAGTGCCCGCGGGACAAACTCTGGAAACACCATATATTTT.